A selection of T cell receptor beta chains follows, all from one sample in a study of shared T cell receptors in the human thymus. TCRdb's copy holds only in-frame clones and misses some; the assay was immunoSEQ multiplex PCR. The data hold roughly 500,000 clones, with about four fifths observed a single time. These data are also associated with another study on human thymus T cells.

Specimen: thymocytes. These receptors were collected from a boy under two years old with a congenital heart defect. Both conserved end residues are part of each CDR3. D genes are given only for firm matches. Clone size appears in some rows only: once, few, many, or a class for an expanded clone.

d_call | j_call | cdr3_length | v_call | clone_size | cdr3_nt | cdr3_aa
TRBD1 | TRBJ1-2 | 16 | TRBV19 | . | TGTGCCAGTAGTATAACTGGGACAGGGGGCAAGAATGGCTACACCTTC | CASSITGTGGKNGYTF
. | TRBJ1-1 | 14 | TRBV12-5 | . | TGTGCTAGTGGTCCCGACAGTTTGAACACTGAAGCTTTCTTT | CASGPDSLNTEAFF
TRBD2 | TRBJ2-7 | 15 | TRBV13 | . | TGTGCCAGCAGCCCGGGACTAGCGTTGCCCTACGAGCAGTACTTC | CASSPGLALPYEQYF
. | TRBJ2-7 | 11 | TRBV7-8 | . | TGTGCCAGCAGTTACGACAGCCCCCAGTACTTC | CASSYDSPQYF
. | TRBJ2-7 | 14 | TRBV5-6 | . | TGTGCCAGCAGCTTGGAATTTTCTCCCTACGAGCAGTACTTC | CASSLEFSPYEQYF
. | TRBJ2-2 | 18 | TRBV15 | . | TGTGCCACCAGCAGAGATTCGGGGGTTTTAGAGGACACCGGGGAGCTGTTTTTT | CATSRDSGVLEDTGELFF
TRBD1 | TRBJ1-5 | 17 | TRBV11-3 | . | TGTGCCAGCAGCATTACCCCGGGACAGAGGAGCAATCAGCCCCAGCATTTT | CASSITPGQRSNQPQHF
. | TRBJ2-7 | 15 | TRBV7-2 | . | TGTGCCAGCAGCTTAGGGGCTGTGAGCTCCTACGAGCAGTACTTC | CASSLGAVSSYEQYF
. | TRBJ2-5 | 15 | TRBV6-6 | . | TGTGCCAGCAGTTACTACCCGACAGGCCAAGAGACCCAGTACTTC | CASSYYPTGQETQYF
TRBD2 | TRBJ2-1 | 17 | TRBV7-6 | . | TGTGCCAGCAGCTTAAGCGGGCTAGCGGGGGCTTACAATGAGCAGTTCTTC | CASSLSGLAGAYNEQFF
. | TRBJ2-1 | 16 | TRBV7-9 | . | TGTGCCAGCAGCCCACCCAGGGAGGCAAAGTACAATGAGCAGTTCTTC | CASSPPREAKYNEQFF
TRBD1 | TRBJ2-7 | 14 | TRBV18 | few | TGTGCCAGCTCACCGGGACAGGGGGCCGACGAGCAGTACTTC | CASSPGQGADEQYF
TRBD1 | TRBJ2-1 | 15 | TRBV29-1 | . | TGCAGCCCCACCTTAGGGACAGGGGGAGAAGGTGAGCAGTTCTTC | CSPTLGTGGEGEQFF
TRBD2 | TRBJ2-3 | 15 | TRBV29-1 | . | TGCAGCTTTAGCGGGGAGGGTTGGTGCACCGATACGCAGTATTTT | CSFSGEGWCTDTQYF
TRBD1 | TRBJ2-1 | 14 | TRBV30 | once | TGTGCCTGGACAACAGGGGAATCCTACAATGAGCAGTTCTTC | CAWTTGESYNEQFF
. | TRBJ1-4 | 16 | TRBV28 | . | TGTGCCAGCAGTTCCCATCTGGGGGGGGGCCGAGAAAAACTGTTTTTT | CASSSHLGGGREKLFF
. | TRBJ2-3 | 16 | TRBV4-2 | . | TGTGCCAGCAGCCAAGCATCTTTAGCTGGCACAGATACGCAGTATTTT | CASSQASLAGTDTQYF
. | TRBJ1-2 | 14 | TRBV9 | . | TGTGCCAGCAGCGCCTCCAAAGAGGGCTGCGGCTACACCTTC | CASSASKEGCGYTF